This is a list of T cell receptor beta chains from one sample in a study of T cells expressing NK-cell markers. TCRdb reprocessed the 5' RACE reads, keeping one entry per CDR3 protein, no DNA. In total, the table holds some 300,000 distinct CDR3 sequences. Input material: blood T cells: a sorted CD56 or NKG2C T cell subset, CD4+ or CD8+ T cells, or bulk PBMC T cells (not recorded which). The receptor set was obtained from a man younger than 35 in good health. Both conserved end residues are part of each CDR3.

V gene,J gene,CDR3 protein
TRBV12-3/TRBV12-4,TRBJ1-6,CASSSMGPNSPLHF
TRBV12-5,TRBJ1-1,CASGLVLGHVLNTEAFF
TRBV5-6,TRBJ2-2,CASSLGFKVTNTGELFF
TRBV5-1,TRBJ2-2,CASSLVTTRELFF
TRBV11-2,TRBJ2-1,CASSSLAGGFTGEQFF
TRBV19,TRBJ2-1,CASSLLHGSYNEQFF
TRBV10-3,TRBJ2-1,CAISAMRRGLAGNEQFF
TRBV3-1,TRBJ1-1,CASSAFWGGTEAFF
TRBV4-3,TRBJ1-3,CASSQDWPTGSSSGNTIYF
TRBV7-2,TRBJ2-2,CASRSRQGKATGELFF
TRBV29-1,TRBJ2-7,CSVKYRTGGDYEQYF
TRBV20-1,TRBJ2-3,CSARVPTGRADTQYF
TRBV11-2,TRBJ2-3,CASSNLAISTDTQYF
TRBV29-1,TRBJ2-3,CSVLGLPDPDTQYF
TRBV5-8,TRBJ2-3,CASSLGRRLSDTQYF
TRBV12-3/TRBV12-4,TRBJ2-6,CASRPGQLSGANVLTF
TRBV10-3,TRBJ1-5,CAISDNRGMGNQPQHF
TRBV5-8,TRBJ1-5,CASSLGDRGHQPQHF
TRBV5-4,TRBJ2-2,CASSLRLGLTGELFF
TRBV19,TRBJ1-2,CATRQEANYGYTF
TRBV12-3/TRBV12-4,TRBJ2-3,CASSPPTGSGTDTQYF